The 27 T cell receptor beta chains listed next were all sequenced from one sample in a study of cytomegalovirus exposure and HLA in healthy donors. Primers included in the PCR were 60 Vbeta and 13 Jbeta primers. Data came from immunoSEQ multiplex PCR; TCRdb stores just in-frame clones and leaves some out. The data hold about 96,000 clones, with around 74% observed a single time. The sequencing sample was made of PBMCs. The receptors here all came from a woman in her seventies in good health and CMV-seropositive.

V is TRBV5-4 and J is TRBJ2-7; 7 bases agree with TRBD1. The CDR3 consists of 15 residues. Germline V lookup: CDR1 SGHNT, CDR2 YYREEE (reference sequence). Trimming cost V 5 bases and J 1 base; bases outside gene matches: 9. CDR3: CASRRGTAPSYEQYF. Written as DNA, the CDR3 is TGTGCCAGCAGGCGTGGGACAGCCCCTTCCTACGAGCAGTACTTC.

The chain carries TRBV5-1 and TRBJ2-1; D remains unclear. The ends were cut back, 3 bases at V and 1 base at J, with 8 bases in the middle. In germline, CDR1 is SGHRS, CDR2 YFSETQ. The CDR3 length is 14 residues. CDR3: CASSSTTSYNEQFF. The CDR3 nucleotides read TGCGCCAGCAGCTCCACCACATCCTACAATGAGCAGTTCTTC.

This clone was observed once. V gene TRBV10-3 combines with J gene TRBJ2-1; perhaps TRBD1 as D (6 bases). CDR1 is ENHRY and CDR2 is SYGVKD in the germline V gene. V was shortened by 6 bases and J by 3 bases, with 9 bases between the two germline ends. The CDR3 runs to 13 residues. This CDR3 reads CAISLQGYNEQFF. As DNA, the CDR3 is TGTGCCATCAGCTTACAGGGCTACAATGAGCAGTTCTTC.

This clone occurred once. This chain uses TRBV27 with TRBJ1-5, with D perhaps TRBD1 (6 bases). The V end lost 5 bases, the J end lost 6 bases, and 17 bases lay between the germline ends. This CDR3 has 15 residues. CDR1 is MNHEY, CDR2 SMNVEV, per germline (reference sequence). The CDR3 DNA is TGTGCCAGCAGTCCTAGAGTGGGGGCAAGTCAGCCCCAGCATTTT. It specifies CASSPRVGASQPQHF.

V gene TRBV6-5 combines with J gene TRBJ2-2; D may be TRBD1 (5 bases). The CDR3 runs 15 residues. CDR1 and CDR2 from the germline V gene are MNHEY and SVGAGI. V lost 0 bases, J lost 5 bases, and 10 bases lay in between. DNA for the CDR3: TGTGCCAGCAGTTACTCGGGCAGGGTTACCGGGGAGCTGTTTTTT. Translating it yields CASSYSGRVTGELFF.

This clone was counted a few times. CDR3 sequence: CASSSRQGQNSPLHF. In DNA form, the CDR3 reads TGTGCCAGCAGCAGCAGACAGGGCCAGAATTCACCCCTCCACTTT. The chain uses TRBV6-5 and TRBJ1-6, with 7 bases lining up with TRBD1. Germline lookup yields CDR1 MNHEY and CDR2 SVGAGI. The CDR3 spans 15 residues. The V segment lost 6 bases and the J segment 7 bases; nucleotides outside the gene matches: 9.

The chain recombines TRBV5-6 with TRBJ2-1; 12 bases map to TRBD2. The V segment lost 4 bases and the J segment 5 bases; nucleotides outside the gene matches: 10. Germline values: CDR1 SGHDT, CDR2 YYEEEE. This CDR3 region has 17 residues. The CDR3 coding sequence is TGTGCCAGCAGCGGGGGACTAGCGGGTGCTGTAGACAATGAGCAGTTCTTC. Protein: CASSGGLAGAVDNEQFF.

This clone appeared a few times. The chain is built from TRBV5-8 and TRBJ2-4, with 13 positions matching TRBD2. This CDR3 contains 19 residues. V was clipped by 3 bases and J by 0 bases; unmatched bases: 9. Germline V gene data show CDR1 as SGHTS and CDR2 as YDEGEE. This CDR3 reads CASSYVLAGGALAKNIQYF. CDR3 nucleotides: TGTGCCAGCAGCTACGTACTAGCGGGAGGGGCCTTAGCCAAAAACATTCAGTACTTC.

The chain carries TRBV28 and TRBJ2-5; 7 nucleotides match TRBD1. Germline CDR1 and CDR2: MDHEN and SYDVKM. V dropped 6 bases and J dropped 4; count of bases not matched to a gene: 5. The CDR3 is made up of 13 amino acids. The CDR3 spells CASRPTGRETQYF. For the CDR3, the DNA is TGTGCCAGCAGACCGACAGGGAGAGAGACCCAGTACTTC.

CDR3 protein: CASSMVAGGGEQYF. CDR3 DNA: TGTGCCAGTAGTATGGTAGCGGGAGGAGGCGAGCAGTACTTC. The chain employs TRBV19 and TRBJ2-7, with 10 bases matching TRBD2. V dropped 3 bases and J dropped 6; count of bases not matched to a gene: 5. The length of the CDR3 is 14 residues. Germline lookup yields CDR1 LNHDA and CDR2 SQIVND (reference sequence).

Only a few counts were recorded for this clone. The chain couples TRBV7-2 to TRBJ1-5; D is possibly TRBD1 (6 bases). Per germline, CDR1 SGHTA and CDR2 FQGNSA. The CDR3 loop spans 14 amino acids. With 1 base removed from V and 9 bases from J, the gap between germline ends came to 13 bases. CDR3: CASSLEGDSRPQHF. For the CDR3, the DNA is TGTGCCAGCAGCTTAGAGGGGGATTCGCGGCCCCAGCATTTT.

The DNA of the CDR3 is TGTGCCAGCAGTTTATACAGCTCCTACGAGCAGTACTTC. It is translated as CASSLYSSYEQYF. The chain uses TRBV28 and TRBJ2-7, with D unclear. V lost 1 base and J 0 bases, leaving 4 bases between the germline ends. The CDR3 is made up of 13 amino acids. Germline V lookup: CDR1 MDHEN, CDR2 SYDVKM.

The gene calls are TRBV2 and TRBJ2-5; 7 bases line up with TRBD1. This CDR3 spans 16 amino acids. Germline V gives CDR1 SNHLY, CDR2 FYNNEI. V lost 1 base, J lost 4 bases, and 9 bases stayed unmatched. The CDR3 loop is CASSEVGRQGAETQYF. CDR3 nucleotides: TGTGCCAGCAGTGAAGTGGGTCGACAGGGCGCAGAGACCCAGTACTTC.

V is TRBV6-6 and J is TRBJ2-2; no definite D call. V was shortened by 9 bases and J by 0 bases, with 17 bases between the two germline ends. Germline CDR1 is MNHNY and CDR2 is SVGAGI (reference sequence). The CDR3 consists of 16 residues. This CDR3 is CASRSHVDANTGELFF. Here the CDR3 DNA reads TGTGCCAGTAGGAGCCACGTCGACGCGAACACCGGGGAGCTGTTTTTT.

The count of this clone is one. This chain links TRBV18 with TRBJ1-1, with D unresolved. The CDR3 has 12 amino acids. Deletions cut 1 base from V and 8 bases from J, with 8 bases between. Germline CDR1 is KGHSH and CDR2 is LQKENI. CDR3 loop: CASSPRMAEAFF. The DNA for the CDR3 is TGTGCCAGCTCACCACGTATGGCCGAAGCTTTCTTT.

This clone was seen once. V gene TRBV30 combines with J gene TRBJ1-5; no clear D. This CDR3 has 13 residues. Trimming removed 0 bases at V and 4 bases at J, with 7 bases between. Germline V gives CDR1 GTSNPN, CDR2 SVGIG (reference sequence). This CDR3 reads CAWSVSGNQPQHF. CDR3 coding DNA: TGTGCCTGGAGTGTGTCGGGAAATCAGCCCCAGCATTTT.

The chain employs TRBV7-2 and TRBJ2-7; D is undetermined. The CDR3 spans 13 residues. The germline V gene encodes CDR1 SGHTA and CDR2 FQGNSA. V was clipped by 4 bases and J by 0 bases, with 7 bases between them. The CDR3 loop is CASSSSTSYEQYF. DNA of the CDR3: TGTGCCAGCAGCTCTAGTACCTCCTACGAGCAGTACTTC.

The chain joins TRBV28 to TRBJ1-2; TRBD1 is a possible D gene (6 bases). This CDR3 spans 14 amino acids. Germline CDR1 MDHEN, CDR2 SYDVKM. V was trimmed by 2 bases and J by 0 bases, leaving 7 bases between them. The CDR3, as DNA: TGTGCCAGCAGTTTAGGACAGTCTAACTATGGCTACACCTTC. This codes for CASSLGQSNYGYTF.

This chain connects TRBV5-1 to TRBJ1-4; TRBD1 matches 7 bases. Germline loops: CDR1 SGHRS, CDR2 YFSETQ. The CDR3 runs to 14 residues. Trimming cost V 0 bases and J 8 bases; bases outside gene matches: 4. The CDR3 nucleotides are TGCGCCAGCAGCTTGGCGGGACAGAAGGAAAAACTGTTTTTT. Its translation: CASSLAGQKEKLFF.

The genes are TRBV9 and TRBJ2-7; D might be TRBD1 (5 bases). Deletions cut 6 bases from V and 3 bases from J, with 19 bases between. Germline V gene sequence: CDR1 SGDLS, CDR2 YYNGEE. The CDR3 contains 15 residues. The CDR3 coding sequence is TGTGCCAGCACCTGCCAGGGCCCCTCATGCTACGAGCAGTACTTC. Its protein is CASTCQGPSCYEQYF. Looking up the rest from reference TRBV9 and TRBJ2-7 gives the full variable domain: DSGVTQTPKHLITATGQRVTLRCSPRSGDLSVYWYQQSLDQGLQFLIQYYNGEERAKGNILERFSAQQFPDLHSELNLSSLELGDSALYFCASTCQGPSCYEQYFGPGTRLTVT.

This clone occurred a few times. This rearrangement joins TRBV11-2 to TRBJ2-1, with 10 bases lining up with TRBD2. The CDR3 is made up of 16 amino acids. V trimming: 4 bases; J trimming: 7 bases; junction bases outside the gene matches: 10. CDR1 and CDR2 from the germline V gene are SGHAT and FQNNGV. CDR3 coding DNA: TGTGCCAGCAGCTCCACCCGGCTAGCGGGAGTAAATGAGCAGTTCTTC. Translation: CASSSTRLAGVNEQFF.

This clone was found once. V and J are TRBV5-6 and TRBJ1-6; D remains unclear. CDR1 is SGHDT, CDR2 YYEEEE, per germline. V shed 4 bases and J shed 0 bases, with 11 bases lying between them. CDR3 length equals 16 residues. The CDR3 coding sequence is TGTGCCAGCAGCCAATCCCACATCTCCTATAATTCACCCCTCCACTTT. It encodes CASSQSHISYNSPLHF.

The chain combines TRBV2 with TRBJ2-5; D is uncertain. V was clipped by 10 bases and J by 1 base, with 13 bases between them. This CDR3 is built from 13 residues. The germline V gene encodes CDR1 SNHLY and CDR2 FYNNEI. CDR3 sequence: CATMRDIQETQYF. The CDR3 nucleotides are TGTGCCACCATGCGCGACATCCAAGAGACCCAGTACTTC.

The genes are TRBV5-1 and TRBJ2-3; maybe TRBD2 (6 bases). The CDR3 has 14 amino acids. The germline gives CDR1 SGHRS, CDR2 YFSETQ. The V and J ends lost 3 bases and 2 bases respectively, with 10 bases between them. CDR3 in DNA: TGCGCCAGCAGCTCCGGGACTTTCACAGATACGCAGTATTTT. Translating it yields CASSSGTFTDTQYF. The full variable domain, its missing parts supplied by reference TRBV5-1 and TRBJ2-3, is KAGVTQTPRYLIKTRGQQVTLSCSPISGHRSVSWYQQTPGQGLQFLFEYFSETQRNKGNFPGRFSGRQFSNSRSEMNVSTLELGDSALYLCASSSGTFTDTQYFGPGTRLTVL.

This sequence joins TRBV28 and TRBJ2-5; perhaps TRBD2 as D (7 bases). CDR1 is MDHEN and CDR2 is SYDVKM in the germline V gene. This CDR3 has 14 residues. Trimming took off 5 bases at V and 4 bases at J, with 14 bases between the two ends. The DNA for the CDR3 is TGTGCCAGCAGTCAAGGGGGGGCAGGAGAGACCCAGTACTTC. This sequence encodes CASSQGGAGETQYF.

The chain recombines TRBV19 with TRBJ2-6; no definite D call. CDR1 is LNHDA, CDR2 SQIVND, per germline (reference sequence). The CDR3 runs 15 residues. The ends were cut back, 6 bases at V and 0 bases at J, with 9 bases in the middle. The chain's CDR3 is CASRAKISGANVLTF. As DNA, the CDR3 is TGTGCCAGTAGGGCCAAGATCTCTGGGGCCAACGTCCTGACTTTC.

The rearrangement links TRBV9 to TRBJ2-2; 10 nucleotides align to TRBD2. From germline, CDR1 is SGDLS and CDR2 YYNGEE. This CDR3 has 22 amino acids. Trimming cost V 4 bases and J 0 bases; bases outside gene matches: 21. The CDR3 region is CASSHPTAGGPLAITNTGELFF. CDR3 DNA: TGTGCCAGCAGCCATCCGACAGCGGGAGGGCCGTTGGCTATCACGAACACCGGGGAGCTGTTTTTT.